Listed below are T cell receptor beta chains from one sample, sequenced in a study of cytomegalovirus exposure and HLA in healthy donors. Repertoires were generated with immunoSEQ multiplex PCR, while TCRdb's copy carries only in-frame clones and drops some. The repertoire table contains around 71,000 clones. Input material: PBMCs. The receptor set was obtained from a woman aged 25-40 years in good health and CMV-seronegative. Both conserved end residues are part of each CDR3. A D gene is named only where the DNA matches it firmly.

J,V,D,DNA,CDR3
TRBJ2-5,TRBV5-6,TRBD1,TGTGCCAGCAGCTTTATACAGGGGGCCGGAGAGACCCAGTACTTC,CASSFIQGAGETQYF
TRBJ2-2,TRBV18,TRBD1,TGTGCCAGCTCACGGACAGGGTACGGGACCGGGGAGCTGTTTTTT,CASSRTGYGTGELFF
TRBJ1-5,TRBV30,TRBD1,TGTGCCGGGAGTGTAGGGACAGGGAACAATCAGCCCCAGCATTTT,CAGSVGTGNNQPQHF
TRBJ1-5,TRBV18,-,TGTGCCAGCTCACCACGAGAAGGGGTAGATCAGCCCCAGCATTTT,CASSPREGVDQPQHF
TRBJ1-5,TRBV7-6,-,TGTGCCAGCAGCGTCACAGAAGATCAGCCCCAGCATTTT,CASSVTEDQPQHF
TRBJ2-3,TRBV4-2,TRBD2,TGTGCCAGCAGCCAAGATCCTAGCGGACCTAGCACAGATACGCAGTATTTT,CASSQDPSGPSTDTQYF
TRBJ1-1,TRBV5-1,-,TGCGCCAGCAGCTTGGCCGAACGGGAAAACACTGAAGCTTTCTTT,CASSLAERENTEAFF
TRBJ1-1,TRBV6-1,-,TGTGCCAGCAGTGTAGGAGGCACTGAAGCTTTCTTT,CASSVGGTEAFF
TRBJ2-1,TRBV4-2,TRBD2,TGTGCCAGCAGCTTGACTAGCGGGAGTATCGATGAGCAGTTCTTC,CASSLTSGSIDEQFF
TRBJ1-2,TRBV2,-,TGTGCCAGCAAATCAGGCTATGGCTACACCTTC,CASKSGYGYTF
TRBJ1-2,TRBV19,TRBD1,TGTGCCAGTAATCCCGGGGACAGGGATAACTATGGCTACACCTTC,CASNPGDRDNYGYTF
TRBJ2-1,TRBV29-1,TRBD2,TGCAGCGTTGAAGAAGGACTAGCGGGAGATAGTGGCTCCTACAATGAGCAGTTCTTC,CSVEEGLAGDSGSYNEQFF
TRBJ1-1,TRBV19,-,TGTGCCAGTAGGCAGGGGTACACTGAAGCTTTCTTT,CASRQGYTEAFF
TRBJ1-3,TRBV5-1,-,TGCGCCAGCAGCTTGGAAGGGAGCTCTGGAAACACCATATATTTT,CASSLEGSSGNTIYF
TRBJ2-1,TRBV6-4,TRBD2,TGTGCCAGCAGTGAGGGCGGGGGGGCGGATGAGCAGTTCTTC,CASSEGGGADEQFF
TRBJ1-3,TRBV5-1,-,TGCGCCAGCAGCTTGGCGGCGGTCAGCTCTGGAAACACCATATATTTT,CASSLAAVSSGNTIYF
TRBJ1-5,TRBV18,TRBD1,TGTGCCAGCTCACCTGACAGGGGCCCTTCCCCTGATCAGCCCCAGCATTTT,CASSPDRGPSPDQPQHF
TRBJ2-2,TRBV7-7,-,TGTGCTATCCTGAAGGGGGGGCCCGGGGAGCTGTTTTTT,CAILKGGPGELFF
TRBJ1-1,TRBV11-2,TRBD1,TGTGCCAGCAGCCCGCGGACAGGAATGAACACTGAAGCTTTCTTT,CASSPRTGMNTEAFF
TRBJ2-5,TRBV30,-,TGTGCCTGGAGTAGGGGGGGCGGAGGTGGAGAGACCCAGTACTTC,CAWSRGGGGGETQYF
TRBJ1-5,TRBV12-1,-,TGTGCCAGCAGGTTTCAGGATTATAGCAATCAGCCCCAGCATTTT,CASRFQDYSNQPQHF
TRBJ2-7,TRBV4-2,TRBD1,TGTGCCAGCAGCCAAGAGACACAGGGGAGCTCCTACGAGCAGTACTTC,CASSQETQGSSYEQYF
TRBJ2-2,TRBV9,TRBD2,TGTGCCAGCAGCGTAGAGGGACTAGCGTCCGGGGAGCTGTTTTTT,CASSVEGLASGELFF
TRBJ2-7,TRBV5-6,TRBD1,TGTGCCAGCAGCTTTGTAACAGGGGGCGTCGAGCAGTACTTC,CASSFVTGGVEQYF
TRBJ2-5,TRBV6-6,TRBD2,TGTGCCAGCAGTTACAGGGAGGCAGCGGGAGGGCCGGTGGACTTC,CASSYREAAGGPVDF
TRBJ1-2,TRBV2,-,TGTGCCAGCAGAGATATCCGACAGCACTATGGCTACACCTTC,CASRDIRQHYGYTF
TRBJ2-2,TRBV7-9,TRBD1,TGTGCCAGCAGCTTGAGGGACAGGGGGGACACCGGGGAGCTGTTTTTT,CASSLRDRGDTGELFF
TRBJ1-4,TRBV30,-,TGTGCCGGGACCGCCCCAGGGGCAACTAATGAAAAACTGTTTTTT,CAGTAPGATNEKLFF
TRBJ1-1,TRBV18,-,TGTGCCAGCTCACCACACCCCCCTACAGGGTTGAACACTGAAGCTTTCTTT,CASSPHPPTGLNTEAFF